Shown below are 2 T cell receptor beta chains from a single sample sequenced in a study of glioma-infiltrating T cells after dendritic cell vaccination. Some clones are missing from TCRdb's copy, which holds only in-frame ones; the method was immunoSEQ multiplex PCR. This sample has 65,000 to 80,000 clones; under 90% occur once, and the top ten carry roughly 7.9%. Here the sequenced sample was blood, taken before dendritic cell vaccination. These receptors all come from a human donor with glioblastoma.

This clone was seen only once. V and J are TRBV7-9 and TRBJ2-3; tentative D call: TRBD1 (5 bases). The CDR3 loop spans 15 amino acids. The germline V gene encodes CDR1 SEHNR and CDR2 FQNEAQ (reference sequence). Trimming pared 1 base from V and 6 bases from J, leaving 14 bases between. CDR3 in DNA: TGTGCCAGCAGCTTAGTGCGATTAGGGGTCGATACGCAGTATTTT. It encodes CASSLVRLGVDTQYF.

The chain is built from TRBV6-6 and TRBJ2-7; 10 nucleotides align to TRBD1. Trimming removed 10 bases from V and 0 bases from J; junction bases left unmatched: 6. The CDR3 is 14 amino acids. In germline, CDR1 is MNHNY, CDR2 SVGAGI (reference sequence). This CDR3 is CATRTGGNSYEQYF. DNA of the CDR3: TGTGCCACCCGGACAGGGGGAAACTCCTACGAGCAGTACTTC.